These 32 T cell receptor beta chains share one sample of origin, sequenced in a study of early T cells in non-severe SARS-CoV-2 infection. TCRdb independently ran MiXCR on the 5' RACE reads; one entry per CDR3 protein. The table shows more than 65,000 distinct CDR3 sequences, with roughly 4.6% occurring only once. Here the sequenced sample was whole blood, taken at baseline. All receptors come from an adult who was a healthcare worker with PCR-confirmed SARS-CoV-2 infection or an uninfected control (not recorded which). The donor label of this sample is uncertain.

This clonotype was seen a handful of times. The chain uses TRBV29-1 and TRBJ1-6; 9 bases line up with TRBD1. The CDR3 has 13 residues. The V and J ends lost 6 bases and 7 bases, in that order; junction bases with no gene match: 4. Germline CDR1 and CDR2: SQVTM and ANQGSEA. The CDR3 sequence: CSVGDRANSPLHF. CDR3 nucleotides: TGCAGCGTCGGGGACAGGGCAAATTCACCCCTCCACTTT.

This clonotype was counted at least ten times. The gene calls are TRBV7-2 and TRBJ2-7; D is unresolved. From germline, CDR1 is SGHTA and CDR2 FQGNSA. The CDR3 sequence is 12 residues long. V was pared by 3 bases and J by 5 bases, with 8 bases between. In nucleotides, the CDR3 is TGTGCCAGCAGCTTGGGCCGGGACGAGCAGTACTTC. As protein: CASSLGRDEQYF.

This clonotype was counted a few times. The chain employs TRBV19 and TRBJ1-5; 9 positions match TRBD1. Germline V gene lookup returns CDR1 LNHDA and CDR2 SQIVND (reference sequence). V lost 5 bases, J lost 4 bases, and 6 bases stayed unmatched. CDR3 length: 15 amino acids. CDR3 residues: CASSGPGTGNQPQHF. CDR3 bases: TGTGCCAGTAGTGGACCCGGGACAGGGAATCAGCCCCAGCATTTT. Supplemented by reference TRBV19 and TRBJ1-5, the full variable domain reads DGGITQSPKYLFRKEGQNVTLSCEQNLNHDAMYWYRQDPGQGLRLIYYSQIVNDFQKGDIAEGYSVSREKKESFPLTVTSAQKNPTAFYLCASSGPGTGNQPQHFGDGTRLSIL.

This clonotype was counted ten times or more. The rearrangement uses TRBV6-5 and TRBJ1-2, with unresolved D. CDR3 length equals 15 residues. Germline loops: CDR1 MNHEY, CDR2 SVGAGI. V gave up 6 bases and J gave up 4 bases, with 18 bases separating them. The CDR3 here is CASSGRLNQPYGYTF. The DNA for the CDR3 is TGTGCCAGCAGCGGGCGGTTAAACCAGCCCTATGGCTACACCTTC.

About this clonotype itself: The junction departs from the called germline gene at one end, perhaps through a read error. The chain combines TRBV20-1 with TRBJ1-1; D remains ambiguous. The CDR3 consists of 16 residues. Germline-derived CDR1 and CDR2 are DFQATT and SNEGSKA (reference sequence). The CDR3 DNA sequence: TGCAGTGCCCCGGCGGAACGGAGACCCATGAACACTGTAGCTTTCTTT. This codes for CSAPAERRPMNTVAFF.

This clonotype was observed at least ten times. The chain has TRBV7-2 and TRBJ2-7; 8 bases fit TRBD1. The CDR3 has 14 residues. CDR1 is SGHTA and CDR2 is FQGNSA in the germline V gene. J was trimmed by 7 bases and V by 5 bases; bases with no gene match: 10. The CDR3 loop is CASSPGQGRVEQYF. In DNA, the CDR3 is TGTGCCAGCAGCCCCGGACAGGGAAGAGTTGAGCAGTACTTC.

The CDR3 region is CASGFGDRGGLNEQFF. In nucleotides, the CDR3 is TGTGCTAGTGGCTTTGGGGACAGGGGTGGGTTGAATGAGCAGTTCTTC. The rearrangement joins TRBV12-5 to TRBJ2-1, with 10 bases identical to TRBD1. The J segment lost 7 bases and the V segment lost 6 bases, leaving 12 bases of the junction unmatched. CDR1 and CDR2 from the germline V gene are LGHNT and FRNRAP. The CDR3 is made up of 16 amino acids. Based on the CDR3 plus reference TRBV12-5 and TRBJ2-1, the full variable domain is DARVTQTPRHKVTEMGQEVTMRCQPILGHNTVFWYRQTMMQGLELLAYFRNRAPLDDSGMPKDRFSAEMPDATLATLKIQPSEPRDSAVYFCASGFGDRGGLNEQFFGPGTRLTVL.

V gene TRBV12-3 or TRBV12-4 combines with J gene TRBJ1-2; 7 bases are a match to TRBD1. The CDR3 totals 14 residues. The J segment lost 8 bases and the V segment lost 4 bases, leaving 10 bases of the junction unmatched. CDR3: CASSYGQAQGGYTF. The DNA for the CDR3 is TGTGCCAGCAGTTACGGACAGGCCCAAGGAGGCTACACCTTC.

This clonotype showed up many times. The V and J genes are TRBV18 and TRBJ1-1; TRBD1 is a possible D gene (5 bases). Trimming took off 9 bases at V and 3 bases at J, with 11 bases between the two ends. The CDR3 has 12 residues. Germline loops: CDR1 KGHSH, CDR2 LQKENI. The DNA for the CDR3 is TGTGCCAGTACAGTAGGGGACACTGAAGCTTTCTTT. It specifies CASTVGDTEAFF.

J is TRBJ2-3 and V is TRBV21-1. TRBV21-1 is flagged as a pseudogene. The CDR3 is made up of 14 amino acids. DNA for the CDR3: TGTGCCAGCAGCAAAGCGGAAAGCACAGATACGCAGTATTTT. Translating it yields CASSKAESTDTQYF.

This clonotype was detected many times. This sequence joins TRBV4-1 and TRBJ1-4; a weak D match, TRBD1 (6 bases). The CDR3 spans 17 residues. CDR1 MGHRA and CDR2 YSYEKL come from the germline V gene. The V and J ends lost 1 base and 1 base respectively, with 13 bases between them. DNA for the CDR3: TGCGCCAGCAGCCAAGGACTAACAGGGAGAACTAATGAAAAACTGTTTTTT. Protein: CASSQGLTGRTNEKLFF.

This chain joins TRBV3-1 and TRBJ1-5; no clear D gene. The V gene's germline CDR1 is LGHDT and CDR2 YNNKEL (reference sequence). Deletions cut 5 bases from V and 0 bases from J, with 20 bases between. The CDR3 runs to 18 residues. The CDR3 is CASSSHGDGGDSNQPQHF. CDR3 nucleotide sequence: TGTGCCAGCAGCTCTCACGGAGACGGAGGAGATAGCAATCAGCCCCAGCATTTT.

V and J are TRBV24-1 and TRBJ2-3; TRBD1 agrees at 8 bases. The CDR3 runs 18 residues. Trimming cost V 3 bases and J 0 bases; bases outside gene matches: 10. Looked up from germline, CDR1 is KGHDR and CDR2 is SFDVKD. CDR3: CATSDPSGTGPSTDTQYF. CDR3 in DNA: TGTGCCACCAGTGATCCCTCCGGGACAGGACCTAGCACAGATACGCAGTATTTT.

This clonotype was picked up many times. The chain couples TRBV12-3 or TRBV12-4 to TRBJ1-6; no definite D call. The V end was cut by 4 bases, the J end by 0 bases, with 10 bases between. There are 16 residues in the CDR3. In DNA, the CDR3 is TGTGCCAGCAGTTCCGAGTTGAGCTCCTATAATTCACCCCTCCACTTT. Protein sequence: CASSSELSSYNSPLHF.

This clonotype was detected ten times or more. The CDR3: CASSPSADGNYGYTF. The CDR3 bases are TGTGCCAGCTCACCCAGTGCGGACGGAAACTATGGCTACACCTTC. This chain links TRBV18 with TRBJ1-2; D uncertain. V lost 3 bases, J lost 2 bases, and 13 bases lay in between. CDR1 KGHSH and CDR2 LQKENI come from the germline V gene. The CDR3 runs to 15 residues.

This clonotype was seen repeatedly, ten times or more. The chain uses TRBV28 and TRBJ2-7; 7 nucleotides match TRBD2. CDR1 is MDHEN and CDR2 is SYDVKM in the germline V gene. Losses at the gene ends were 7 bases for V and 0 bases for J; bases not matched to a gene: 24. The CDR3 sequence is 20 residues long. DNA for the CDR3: TGTGCCAGCACCTTTGCCCCCGGGACTACCGCCCTGAGGAGCTCCTACGAGCAGTACTTC. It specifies CASTFAPGTTALRSSYEQYF.

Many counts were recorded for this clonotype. The CDR3 loop is CASSFPSGGLPSHEQFF. CDR3 nucleotide sequence: TGTGCCAGCAGCTTCCCTAGCGGGGGGCTTCCTAGCCATGAGCAGTTCTTC. The J gene is TRBJ2-1, the V gene TRBV7-2; 11 bases map to TRBD2. Germline V gives CDR1 SGHTA, CDR2 FQGNSA. The CDR3 extends over 17 amino acids. Unmatched junction bases numbered 12, after V lost 3 bases and J lost 8 bases.

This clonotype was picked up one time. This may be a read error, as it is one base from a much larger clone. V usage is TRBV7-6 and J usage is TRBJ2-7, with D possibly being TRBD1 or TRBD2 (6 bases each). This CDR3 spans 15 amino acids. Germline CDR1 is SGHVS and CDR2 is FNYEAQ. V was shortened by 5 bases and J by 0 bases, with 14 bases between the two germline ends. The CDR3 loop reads CASSPLRGRSYEQYF. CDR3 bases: TGTGCCAGCAGCCCCCTTCGGGGGCGCTCCTACGAGCAGTACTTC. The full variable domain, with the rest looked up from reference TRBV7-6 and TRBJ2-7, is GAGVSQSPRYKVTKRGQDVALRCDPISGHVSLYWYRQALGQGPEFLTYFNYEAQQDKSGLPNDRFSAERPEGSISTLTIQRTEQRDSAMYRCASSPLRGRSYEQYFGPGTRLTVT.

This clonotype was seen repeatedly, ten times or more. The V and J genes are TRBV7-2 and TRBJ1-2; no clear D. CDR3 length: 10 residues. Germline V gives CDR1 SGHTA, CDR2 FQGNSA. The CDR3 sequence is CASGLEGYTF. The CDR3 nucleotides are TGTGCTAGCGGTTTGGAGGGCTACACCTTC.

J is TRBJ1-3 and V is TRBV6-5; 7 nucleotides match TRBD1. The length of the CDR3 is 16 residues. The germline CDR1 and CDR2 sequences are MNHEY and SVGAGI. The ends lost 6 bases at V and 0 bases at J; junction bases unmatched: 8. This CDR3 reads CASSRGQDRSGNTIYF. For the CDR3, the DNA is TGTGCCAGCAGCCGCGGACAGGACCGCTCTGGAAACACCATATATTTT.

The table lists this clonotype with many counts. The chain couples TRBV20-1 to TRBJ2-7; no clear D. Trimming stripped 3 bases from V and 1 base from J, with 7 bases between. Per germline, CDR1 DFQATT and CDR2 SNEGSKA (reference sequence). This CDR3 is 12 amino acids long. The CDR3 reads CSARSLSYEQYF. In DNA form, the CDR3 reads TGCAGTGCTAGGAGCCTATCCTACGAGCAGTACTTC.

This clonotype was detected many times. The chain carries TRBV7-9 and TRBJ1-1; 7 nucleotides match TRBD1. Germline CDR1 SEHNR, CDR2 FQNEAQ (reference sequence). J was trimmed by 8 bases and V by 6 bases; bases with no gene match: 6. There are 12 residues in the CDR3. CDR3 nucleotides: TGTGCCAGCAGTTCAACAGGGGTCGAAGCTTTCTTT. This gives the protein CASSSTGVEAFF.

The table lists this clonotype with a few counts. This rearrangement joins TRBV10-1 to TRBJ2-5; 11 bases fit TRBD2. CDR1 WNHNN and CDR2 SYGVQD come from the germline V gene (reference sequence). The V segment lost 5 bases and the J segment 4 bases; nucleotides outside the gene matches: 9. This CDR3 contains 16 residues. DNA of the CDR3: TGCGCCAGCAGTAGGACGGGACTAGCGGATTCAGAGACCCAGTACTTC. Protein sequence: CASSRTGLADSETQYF.

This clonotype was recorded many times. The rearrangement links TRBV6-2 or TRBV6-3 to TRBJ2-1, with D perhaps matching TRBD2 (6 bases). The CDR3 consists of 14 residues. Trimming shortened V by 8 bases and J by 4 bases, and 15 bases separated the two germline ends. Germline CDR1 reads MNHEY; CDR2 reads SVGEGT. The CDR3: CASRPAGLYNEQFF. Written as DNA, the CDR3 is TGTGCCAGCCGGCCAGCGGGCCTTTACAATGAGCAGTTCTTC.

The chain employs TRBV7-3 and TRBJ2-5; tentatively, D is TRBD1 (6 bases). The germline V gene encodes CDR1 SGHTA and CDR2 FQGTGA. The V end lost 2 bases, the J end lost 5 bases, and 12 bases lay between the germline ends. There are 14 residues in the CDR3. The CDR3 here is CASSLEAGVETQYF. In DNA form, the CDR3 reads TGTGCCAGCAGCTTAGAGGCAGGGGTGGAGACCCAGTACTTC.

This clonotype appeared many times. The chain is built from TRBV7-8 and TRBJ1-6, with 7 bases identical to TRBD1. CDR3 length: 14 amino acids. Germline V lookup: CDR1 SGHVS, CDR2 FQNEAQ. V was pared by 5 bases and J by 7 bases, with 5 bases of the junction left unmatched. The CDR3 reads CASSHDRENSPLHF. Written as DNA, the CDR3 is TGTGCCAGCAGCCACGACAGGGAGAATTCACCCCTCCACTTT.

CDR3 bases: TGTGCCACCAGCAGAGGCCCGGGACAGGGGCTAGAGGAGCAGTACTTC. It is translated as CATSRGPGQGLEEQYF. The chain joins TRBV15 to TRBJ2-7, with TRBD1 matching 10 bases. Unmatched junction bases numbered 10, after V lost 1 base and J lost 7 bases. Germline V gene data show CDR1 as LNHNV and CDR2 as YYDKDF (reference sequence). This CDR3 is built from 16 residues.

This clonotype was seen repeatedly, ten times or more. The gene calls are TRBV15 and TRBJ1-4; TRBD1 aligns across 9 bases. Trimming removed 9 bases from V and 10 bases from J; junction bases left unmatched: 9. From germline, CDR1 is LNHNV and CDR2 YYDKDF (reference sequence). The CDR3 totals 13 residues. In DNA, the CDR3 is TGTGCCACACGCGTCCCGGGACAGGGAAAACTGTTTTTT. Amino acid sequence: CATRVPGQGKLFF.

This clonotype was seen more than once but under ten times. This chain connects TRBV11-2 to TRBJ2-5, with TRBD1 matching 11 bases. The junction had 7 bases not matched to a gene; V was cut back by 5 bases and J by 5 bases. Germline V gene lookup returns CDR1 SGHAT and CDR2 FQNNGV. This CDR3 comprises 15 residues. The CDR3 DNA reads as TGTGCCAGCAGCGCCGGGACAGGGGGGACGGAGACCCAGTACTTC. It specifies CASSAGTGGTETQYF.

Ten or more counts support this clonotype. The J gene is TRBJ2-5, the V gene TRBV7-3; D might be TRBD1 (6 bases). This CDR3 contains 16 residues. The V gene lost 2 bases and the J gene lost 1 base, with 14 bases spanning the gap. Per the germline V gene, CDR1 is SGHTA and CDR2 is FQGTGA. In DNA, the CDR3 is TGTGCCAGCAGCTTAGGTGGGACACAATTCCAAGAGACCCAGTACTTC. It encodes CASSLGGTQFQETQYF.

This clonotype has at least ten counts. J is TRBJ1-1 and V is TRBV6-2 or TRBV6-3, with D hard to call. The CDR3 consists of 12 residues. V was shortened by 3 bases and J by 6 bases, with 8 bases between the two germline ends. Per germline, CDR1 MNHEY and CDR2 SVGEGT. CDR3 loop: CASSYYSAEAFF. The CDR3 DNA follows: TGTGCCAGCAGTTATTACTCCGCTGAAGCTTTCTTT.

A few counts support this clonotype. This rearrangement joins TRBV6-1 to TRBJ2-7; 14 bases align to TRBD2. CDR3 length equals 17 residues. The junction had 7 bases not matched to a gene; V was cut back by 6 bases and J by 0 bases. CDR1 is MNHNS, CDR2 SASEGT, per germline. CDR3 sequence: CASSGTSGGRFSYEQYF. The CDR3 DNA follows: TGTGCCAGCAGCGGGACTAGCGGGGGCCGATTCTCCTACGAGCAGTACTTC.